The clone carrying this TCR beta chain was recorded once. The entry originates in a study of blood T cell repertoires in COVID-19. Overall study context: There were acute and convalescent COVID-19 samples, and they came from the United States, Italy and Spain.

CDR3 size: 13 residues. Germline V gene data show CDR1 as MNHEY and CDR2 as SMNVEV (reference sequence). V shed 5 bases and J 4 bases; nucleotides not matched to a gene: 4. Original data processing: Counts of nucleated cells, estimated from reference gene primer amplification, were obtained. Using immunoSEQ multiplex PCR, the repertoire was profiled, and TCRdb retains in-frame clones only, with some absent. The V and J calls and clone size come from that table; D and trimming were worked out from the DNA. The sample records around 140,000 clones, about 88% being singletons. Participant ages covered roughly 18 to 89 years across 24 US areas. Clinical history as reported by participants underpinned cohort assignment.

The sequence came from a man aged 40-49 years with acute COVID-19. This chain joins TRBV27 and TRBJ1-1; TRBD1 agrees at 7 bases. Sequencing was carried out using PBMCs or T cells enriched from blood (not recorded which). CDR3 in amino acids: CASSTRTGTEAFF. DNA of the CDR3: TGTGCCAGCAGTACCCGGACAGGCACTGAAGCTTTCTTT.